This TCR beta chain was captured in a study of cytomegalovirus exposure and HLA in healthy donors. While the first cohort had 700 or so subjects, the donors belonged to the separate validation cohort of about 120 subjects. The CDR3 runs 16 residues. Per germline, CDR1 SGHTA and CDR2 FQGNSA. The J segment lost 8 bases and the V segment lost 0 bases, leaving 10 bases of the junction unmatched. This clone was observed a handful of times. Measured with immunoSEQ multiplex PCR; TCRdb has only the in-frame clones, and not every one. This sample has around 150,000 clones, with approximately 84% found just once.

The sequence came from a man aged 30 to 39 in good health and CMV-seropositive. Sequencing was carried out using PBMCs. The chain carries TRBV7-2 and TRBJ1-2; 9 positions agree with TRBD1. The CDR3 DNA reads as TGTGCCAGCAGCTTAGCCCCGACAGGGGGTACCATGGGCTACACCTTC. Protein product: CASSLAPTGGTMGYTF.